This T cell receptor beta chain was retrieved from a study of T cell changes during pregnancy in multiple sclerosis. Clones were read by immunoSEQ multiplex PCR, and TCRdb kept only the in-frame ones, dropping some. The data hold some 110,000 clones, with about nine tenths observed a single time. The CDR3 is made up of 16 amino acids. Germline CDR1 and CDR2: MNHNY and SVGAGI (reference sequence). Trimming pared 2 bases from V and 3 bases from J, leaving 14 bases between. The genes are TRBV6-6 and TRBJ1-5; D perhaps matches TRBD1 (5 bases). The specimen comprised peripheral blood, sampled after pregnancy. The TCR was taken from a female donor with multiple sclerosis, enrolled in a pregnancy study. CDR3 nucleotides: TGTGCCAGCAGTTACCAGCCAGGGCCCTCCAATCAGCCCCAGCATTTT. Translated: CASSYQPGPSNQPQHF.